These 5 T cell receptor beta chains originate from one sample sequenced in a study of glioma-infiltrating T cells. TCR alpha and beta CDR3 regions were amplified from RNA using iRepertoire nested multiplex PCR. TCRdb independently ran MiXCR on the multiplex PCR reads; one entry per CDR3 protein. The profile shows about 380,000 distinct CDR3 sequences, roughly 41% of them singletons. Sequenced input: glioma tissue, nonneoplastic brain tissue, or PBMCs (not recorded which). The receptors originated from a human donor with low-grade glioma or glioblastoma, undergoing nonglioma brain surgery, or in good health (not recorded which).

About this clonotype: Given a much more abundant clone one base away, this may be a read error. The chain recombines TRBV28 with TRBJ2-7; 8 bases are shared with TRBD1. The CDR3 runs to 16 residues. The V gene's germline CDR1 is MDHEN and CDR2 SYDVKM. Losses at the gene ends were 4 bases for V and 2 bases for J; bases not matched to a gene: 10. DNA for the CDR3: TGTGCCAGCAGTTCTCCGGGACAGGAGTCAACCTACGAGCAGTACTTC. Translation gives CASSSPGQESTYEQYF.

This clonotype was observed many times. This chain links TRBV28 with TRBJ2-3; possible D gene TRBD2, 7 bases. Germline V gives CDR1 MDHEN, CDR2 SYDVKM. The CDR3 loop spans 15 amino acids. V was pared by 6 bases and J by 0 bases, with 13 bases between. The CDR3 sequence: CASSRGRGSTDTQYF. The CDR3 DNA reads TGTGCCAGCAGCCGGGGGCGGGGGAGCACAGATACGCAGTATTTT.

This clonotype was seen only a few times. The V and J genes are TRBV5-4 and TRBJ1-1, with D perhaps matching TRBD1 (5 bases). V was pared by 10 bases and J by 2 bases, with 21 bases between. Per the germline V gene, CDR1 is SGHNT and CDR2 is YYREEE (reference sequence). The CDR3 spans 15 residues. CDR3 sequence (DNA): TGTGCCTCGCACCGGGACCACATCAAAAACACTGAAGCTTTCTTT. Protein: CASHRDHIKNTEAFF.

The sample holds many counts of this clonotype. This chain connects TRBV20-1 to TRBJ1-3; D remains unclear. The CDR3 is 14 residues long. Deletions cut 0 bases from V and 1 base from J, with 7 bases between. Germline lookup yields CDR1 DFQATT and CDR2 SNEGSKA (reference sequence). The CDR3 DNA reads TGCAGTGCTAGAGATACTGGGTCTGGAAACACCATATATTTT. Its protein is CSARDTGSGNTIYF.

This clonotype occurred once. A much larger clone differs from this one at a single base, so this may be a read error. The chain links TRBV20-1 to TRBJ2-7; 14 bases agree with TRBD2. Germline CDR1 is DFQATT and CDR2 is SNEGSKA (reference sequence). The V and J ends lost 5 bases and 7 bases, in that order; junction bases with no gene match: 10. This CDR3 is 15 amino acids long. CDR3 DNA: TGCAGTGCTCCCTCGACTAGCGGGAGGGCCAATGAGCAGTACTTC. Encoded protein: CSAPSTSGRANEQYF.